The clone carrying this T cell receptor beta chain was recorded once. Its target is not known. Sequencing was performed with immunoSEQ multiplex PCR; in TCRdb, only in-frame clones are kept and a portion is missing. The table shows about 150,000 clones, with 80% to 95% occurring only once. CDR1 is KGHSH, CDR2 LQKENI, per germline. V dropped 0 bases and J dropped 1 base, with 10 bases sitting between them. This CDR3 spans 16 amino acids. This entry comes from a study of T cell responses to AZD1222 COVID-19 vaccine. General study points: Regions left unmutated in variants are reportedly the target of nearly half of spike-specific TCRs.

The source is an adult who received the AZD1222 COVID-19 vaccine. J is TRBJ1-5 and V is TRBV18, with a possible D match to TRBD1 (6 bases). Source: peripheral blood, taken 28 days after the second AZD1222 dose. The CDR3 bases are TGTGCCAGCTCACCACCGCCAGGGGCAAGCAATCAGCCCCAGCATTTT. Translated, it gives CASSPPPGASNQPQHF.